This T cell receptor (beta chain) was sequenced during a study of shared clonotypes between healthy human individuals. Sequencing used immunoSEQ multiplex PCR; TCRdb keeps in-frame clones, though not all of them. The sample lists a few million clones, approximately 93% occurring once. V lost 2 bases and J lost 2, with 9 bases in between. Germline CDR1 reads MNHEY; CDR2 reads SMNVEV (reference sequence). The CDR3 covers 15 residues. The chain links TRBV27 to TRBJ2-2; D gene unclear. The sample taken for sequencing was naive CD4+ T cells from PBMCs. Sample subset: CD45RA+ positively selected. The TCR originated in a man between 18 and 29 years old in good health. Some clones in this sample may be carry-over from other donors' samples. The CDR3 DNA reads as TGTGCCAGCAGTTTAAGAAGAGTTAACACCGGGGAGCTGTTTTTT. It specifies CASSLRRVNTGELFF.